This T cell receptor (beta chain) was identified in a study of shared clonotypes between healthy human individuals. When replicate PCRs were run on sorted subsets, they used around 0.2 ug DNA, some 29,000 T cell genomes. Authors' data handling: For the immunoSEQ data, sequences were junction-only without quality scores, so filtering differed. Using immunoSEQ multiplex PCR, the repertoire was profiled, and TCRdb retains in-frame clones only, with some absent. The DNA gave D and trimming, while V, J and clone size come from that table. The table has 980,000 or so clones, 70% to 85% seen once; the top ten hold roughly 1.5%. A word on this clone: Its antigen is not known.

Study conclusions and caveats: Incompleteness in sorted-subset sequencing, despite large depth, was shown by rarefaction.

CD4+ cell separation produced CD45RA+ naive and CD45RA-negative memory subsets. Sequencing was performed on memory CD4+ T cells sorted from blood. Subset denoted: CD45RA-negative fraction. This clonotype originated in a man aged 18 to 30 in good health.

The CDR3 here is CASSPSGRVVSNEQFF. The CDR3 region has the DNA TGTGCCAGCAGTCCGTCTGGGAGGGTAGTTTCCAATGAGCAGTTCTTC. The J gene is TRBJ2-1, the V gene TRBV28; 7 bases align to TRBD2. The V gene end was trimmed by 5 bases and the J gene end by 6 bases; junction bases not matched to a gene: 13. CDR3 length equals 16 residues. CDR1 MDHEN and CDR2 SYDVKM come from the germline V gene.